This T cell receptor (beta chain) was identified in a study of OX40 agonist ivuxolimab in advanced cancers. Whole-study context: Patients in dose escalation had liver, melanoma, kidney or head and neck cancers.

Method: immunoSEQ multiplex PCR; TCRdb's copy keeps in-frame clones and lacks some. Here the sample spans some 65,000 clones, around 90% being singletons. There are 15 residues in the CDR3. Trimming stripped 0 bases from V and 10 bases from J, with 13 bases between. The germline gives CDR1 LGHNT, CDR2 FRNRAP. This TCR was sampled from an adult with an advanced solid tumor such as melanoma, head and neck, liver or kidney cancer. This specimen was CD4+ or CD8+ T cells sorted from blood, taken in a trial of the OX40 agonist ivuxolimab. The chain links TRBV12-5 to TRBJ1-6; possible D gene TRBD1, 6 bases. The CDR3 region has the DNA TGTGCTAGTGGTTTGGTAACAGGGATCCGATCACCCCTCCACTTT. Translation: CASGLVTGIRSPLHF.